These 20 T cell receptor beta chains originate from one sample sequenced in a study of Graves' ophthalmopathy and Graves' hyperthyroidism. RNA transcripts provided the template for amplifying TCR beta CDR3 regions. An initial RT-PCR round employing HTBI primers preceded a second-round multiplex PCR. TCRdb re-called the multiplex PCR reads with MiXCR, one entry per CDR3 protein. The sample comprises about 640,000 distinct CDR3 sequences, 35% to 45% of which are singletons, and 3% to 4% rests with the top ten. The sample was peripheral blood. Every receptor here comes from an adult man with Graves' ophthalmopathy.

This clonotype was seen only a few times. The chain carries TRBV11-2 and TRBJ2-7, with a tentative D call TRBD1 (6 bases). V was clipped by 3 bases and J by 4 bases, with 22 bases between them. The CDR3 covers 17 residues. Per germline, CDR1 SGHAT and CDR2 FQNNGV. The CDR3 nucleotides are TGTGCCAGCAGCTTTAGTGAAGAGGACAGTTGGGAGTACGAGCAGTACTTC. Protein sequence: CASSFSEEDSWEYEQYF.

This clonotype was seen ten or more times. The J gene is TRBJ1-1, the V gene TRBV12-3 or TRBV12-4, with no clear D. The CDR3 length is 13 residues. V was pared by 2 bases and J by 3 bases, with 7 bases between. CDR3 residues: CASSLQEDTEAFF. The CDR3 DNA is TGTGCCAGCAGTTTACAGGAGGACACTGAAGCTTTCTTT.

The V gene is TRBV11-3, the J gene TRBJ2-5; 8 nucleotides agree with TRBD2. The CDR3 loop spans 14 amino acids. Germline V CDR1 and CDR2: SGHNT, YENEEA. J gave up 5 bases and V 5 bases, and 7 bases lay outside the gene matches. The CDR3 DNA follows: TGTGCCAGCAGCCGCCGGGGGGGCGATGAGACCCAGTACTTC. It is translated as CASSRRGGDETQYF. Filled out from reference TRBV11-3 and TRBJ2-5, the complete variable domain reads EAGVVQSPRYKIIEKKQPVAFWCNPISGHNTLYWYLQNLGQGPELLIRYENEEAVDDSQLPKDRFSAERLKGVDSTLKIQPAELGDSAVYLCASSRRGGDETQYFGPGTRLLVL.

This clonotype has more than one count but fewer than ten. The chain couples TRBV7-8 to TRBJ1-5; the D gene is possibly TRBD1 (6 bases). Deletions cut 5 bases from V and 3 bases from J, with 17 bases between. Per the germline V gene, CDR1 is SGHVS and CDR2 is FQNEAQ. The CDR3 length is 16 residues. The CDR3 DNA reads as TGTGCCAGCAGCCAAGGGTCTAGGGGGTACAATCAGCCCCAGCATTTT. Its protein product is CASSQGSRGYNQPQHF.

This rearrangement joins TRBV9 to TRBJ2-5; TRBD2 agrees at 9 bases. The V and J ends lost 4 bases and 5 bases, in that order; junction bases with no gene match: 6. The germline V gene has CDR1 SGDLS and CDR2 YYNGEE. CDR3 length equals 14 residues. CDR3 protein: CASSQEREEETQYF. CDR3 nucleotides: TGTGCCAGCAGCCAAGAGCGGGAGGAGGAGACCCAGTACTTC.

This clonotype was recorded at least ten times. The J gene is TRBJ1-1, the V gene TRBV20-1; D uncertain. The V and J ends lost 6 bases and 9 bases respectively, with 8 bases between them. CDR3 size: 9 residues. CDR1 is DFQATT and CDR2 is SNEGSKA in the germline V gene (reference sequence). The CDR3 sequence is CSARFQAFF. The CDR3 DNA reads TGCAGTGCCAGATTTCAAGCTTTCTTT.

This clonotype was seen ten or more times. The J gene is TRBJ2-6, the V gene TRBV5-1; a weak D match, TRBD1 (5 bases). The length of the CDR3 is 17 residues. CDR1 is SGHRS, CDR2 YFSETQ, per germline. V was pared by 4 bases and J by 0 bases, with 14 bases between. The CDR3 loop is CASSLMEQASGANVLTF. The CDR3 DNA reads as TGCGCCAGCAGCCTGATGGAACAGGCCTCTGGGGCCAACGTCCTGACTTTC.

Concerning this clonotype itself: At one of its ends the junction is not consistent with the germline gene, which may arise from a read error. The chain links TRBV10-3 to TRBJ1-4; D ambiguous. The V gene's germline CDR1 is ENHRY and CDR2 SYGVKD. This CDR3 has 12 residues. CDR3 nucleotide sequence: TGTGCCAGCAGTGGGTCAGATGGGAACCTGTTTTTT. Encoded protein: CASSGSDGNLFF.

This rearrangement joins TRBV18 to TRBJ1-2, with a weak D call TRBD1 (5 bases). Trimming took off 4 bases at V and 8 bases at J, with 17 bases between the two ends. This CDR3 has 14 residues. Germline V gene sequence: CDR1 KGHSH, CDR2 LQKENI. CDR3 residues: CASSRGTAAEGYTF. The CDR3 nucleotides are TGTGCCAGCTCACGAGGGACGGCGGCTGAAGGCTACACCTTC.

In this sample, this clonotype turned up a few times. Germline is not matched at one junction end, which may reflect a read error. This rearrangement joins TRBV10-3 to TRBJ2-7, with D maybe TRBD2 (6 bases). The germline gives CDR1 ENHRY, CDR2 SYGVKD. The CDR3 has 14 residues. The CDR3 DNA reads as TGTGCCAGCAGTTACTTCCAGGGAGGCAACGAGCAGTACTTC. Its protein is CASSYFQGGNEQYF.

The rearrangement links TRBV7-7 to TRBJ1-3; D is undetermined. CDR1 is SSHAT, CDR2 FNYEAQ, per germline (reference sequence). The CDR3 length is 14 residues. The V gene lost 1 base and the J gene lost 10 bases, with 14 bases spanning the gap. The CDR3 nucleotides are TGTGCCAGCAGCTTAGGACTAGCGAGAGAGACCATATATTTT. Encoded protein: CASSLGLARETIYF.

The chain uses TRBV7-2 and TRBJ2-3; 10 bases agree with TRBD2. Germline lookup yields CDR1 SGHTA and CDR2 FQGNSA. The CDR3 is 14 residues long. Trimming at V came to 7 bases and at J to 6 bases, leaving 7 bases not matched to a gene. The CDR3 bases are TGTGCCAGCAATAAGGGGACTAGCGCGGATACGCAGTATTTT. Encoded protein: CASNKGTSADTQYF.

On this clonotype itself: This may come from a read error, since a much larger clone is one base off. The chain carries TRBV12-3 or TRBV12-4 and TRBJ1-1; unclear D gene. This CDR3 is built from 14 residues. The CDR3: CASSFDGINTDAFF. CDR3 sequence (DNA): TGTGCCAGCAGTTTTGACGGGATTAACACTGACGCTTTCTTT.

This clonotype was detected once. The chain employs TRBV19 and TRBJ2-7; D is uncertain. V lost 5 bases to trimming and J lost 3 bases, with 14 bases between them. This CDR3 region has 14 residues. Germline assignment: CDR1 LNHDA and CDR2 SQIVND (reference sequence). The CDR3, as DNA: TGTGCCAGTAGTCCCTTCGGACGGAGCTACGAGCAGTACTTC. Translated: CASSPFGRSYEQYF.

J is TRBJ1-1 and V is TRBV10-3; no definite D call. Per the germline V gene, CDR1 is ENHRY and CDR2 is SYGVKD. The V end lost 0 bases, the J end lost 7 bases, and 6 bases lay between the germline ends. This CDR3 has 12 residues. CDR3 sequence reads: CAISESVVEAFF. The CDR3 DNA follows: TGTGCCATCAGTGAGTCGGTGGTTGAAGCTTTCTTT.

The chain recombines TRBV12-5 with TRBJ2-5; D unclear. The J call may be wrong; the DNA end is better matched by TRBJ2-7. The CDR3 length is 14 residues. Germline assignment: CDR1 LGHNT and CDR2 FRNRAP. Here the CDR3 DNA reads TGTGCTAGTGGTTTGTCAGCTGTCTCCTACGAGCAGTACTTC. Amino acid sequence: CASGLSAVSYEQYF.

V gene TRBV29-1 combines with J gene TRBJ1-2, with D maybe TRBD1 (5 bases). Germline values: CDR1 SQVTM, CDR2 ANQGSEA. The CDR3 consists of 14 residues. CDR3 sequence reads: CGQVRQGRSYGYTF. The CDR3 DNA is TGCGGCCAAGTCCGGCAGGGCAGGAGCTATGGCTACACCTTC.

This clonotype came up many times. The chain carries TRBV5-1 and TRBJ2-2; TRBD1 matches 7 bases. This CDR3 comprises 15 residues. Germline CDR1 is SGHRS and CDR2 is YFSETQ. V was pared by 4 bases and J by 0 bases, with 3 bases of the junction left unmatched. The CDR3, as DNA: TGCGCCAGCAGCCACGGGACAGCGAACACCGGGGAGCTGTTTTTT. Its translation: CASSHGTANTGELFF.

This clonotype has at least ten counts. The V call is TRBV12-3 or TRBV12-4, the J call TRBJ2-5, with 8 bases lining up with TRBD1. J gave up 4 bases and V 3 bases, and 7 bases lay outside the gene matches. The CDR3 runs to 15 residues. In DNA, the CDR3 is TGTGCCAGCAGTTTCGCGGACAGGGCCACAGAGACCCAGTACTTC. Protein product: CASSFADRATETQYF.

This clonotype appeared many times. V usage is TRBV25-1 and J usage is TRBJ2-6, with D perhaps being TRBD1 or TRBD2 (5 bases each). The CDR3 extends over 17 amino acids. Germline V gene lookup returns CDR1 MGHDK and CDR2 SYGVNS. Trimming pared 8 bases from V and 0 bases from J, leaving 17 bases between. The DNA for the CDR3 is TGTGCCAGCGGAGTAGGGACGGTTAGCTCTGGGGCCAACGTCCTGACTTTC. It is translated as CASGVGTVSSGANVLTF.